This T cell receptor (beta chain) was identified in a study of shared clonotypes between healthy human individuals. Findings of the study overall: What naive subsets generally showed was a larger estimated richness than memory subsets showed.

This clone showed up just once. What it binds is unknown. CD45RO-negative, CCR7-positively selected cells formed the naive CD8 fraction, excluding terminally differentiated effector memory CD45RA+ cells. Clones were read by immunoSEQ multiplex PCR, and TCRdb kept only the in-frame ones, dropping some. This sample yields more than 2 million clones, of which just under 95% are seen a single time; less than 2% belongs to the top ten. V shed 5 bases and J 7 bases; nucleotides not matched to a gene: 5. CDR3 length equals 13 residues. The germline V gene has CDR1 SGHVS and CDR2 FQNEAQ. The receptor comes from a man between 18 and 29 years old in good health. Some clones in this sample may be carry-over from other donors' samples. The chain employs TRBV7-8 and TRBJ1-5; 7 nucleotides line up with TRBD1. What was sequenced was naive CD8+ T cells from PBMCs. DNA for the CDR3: TGTGCCAGCAGCGCTGACAGGGACCAGCCCCAGCATTTT. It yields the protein CASSADRDQPQHF.